This T cell receptor (beta chain) comes out of a study of blood T cell repertoires in COVID-19. Study summary: COVID-19 samples collected from the United States, Italy and Spain covered acute and convalescent phases.

Authors' methods: Estimation of nucleated cell counts relied on the amplification of reference gene primers. Measured with immunoSEQ multiplex PCR; TCRdb has only the in-frame clones, and not every one. V and J calls and clone size are copied from that table; D and trimming were computed from the DNA. In the table there are about 280,000 clones, roughly 89% of which are singletons. The CDR3 is 14 residues long. V dropped 5 bases and J dropped 8 bases, with 13 bases sitting between them. Germline V gene lookup returns CDR1 MDHEN and CDR2 SYDVKM. This TCR was recovered from a woman in her 30s with active or convalescent COVID-19. Input material: peripheral blood. The chain recombines TRBV28 with TRBJ1-6; a possible D gene is TRBD1 (5 bases). The CDR3 coding sequence is TGTGCCAGCAGTCCTGCGGGGGAGTATTCACCCCTCCACTTT. Its translation is CASSPAGEYSPLHF.